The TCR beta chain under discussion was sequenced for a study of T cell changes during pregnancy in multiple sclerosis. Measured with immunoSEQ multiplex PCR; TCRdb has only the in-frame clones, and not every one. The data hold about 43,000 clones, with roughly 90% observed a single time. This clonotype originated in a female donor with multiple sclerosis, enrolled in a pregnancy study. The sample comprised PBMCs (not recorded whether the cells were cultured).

CDR3 protein: CASSQALSGISSTDTQYF. The CDR3 nucleotides are TGCGCCAGCAGCCAAGCCCTTAGCGGGATATCTAGCACAGATACGCAGTATTTT. The chain couples TRBV4-1 to TRBJ2-3; 8 bases are a match to TRBD2. Germline-derived CDR1 and CDR2 are MGHRA and YSYEKL. This CDR3 contains 18 residues. Germline trimming cut 1 base from V and 0 bases from J; bases unmatched to any gene: 9.